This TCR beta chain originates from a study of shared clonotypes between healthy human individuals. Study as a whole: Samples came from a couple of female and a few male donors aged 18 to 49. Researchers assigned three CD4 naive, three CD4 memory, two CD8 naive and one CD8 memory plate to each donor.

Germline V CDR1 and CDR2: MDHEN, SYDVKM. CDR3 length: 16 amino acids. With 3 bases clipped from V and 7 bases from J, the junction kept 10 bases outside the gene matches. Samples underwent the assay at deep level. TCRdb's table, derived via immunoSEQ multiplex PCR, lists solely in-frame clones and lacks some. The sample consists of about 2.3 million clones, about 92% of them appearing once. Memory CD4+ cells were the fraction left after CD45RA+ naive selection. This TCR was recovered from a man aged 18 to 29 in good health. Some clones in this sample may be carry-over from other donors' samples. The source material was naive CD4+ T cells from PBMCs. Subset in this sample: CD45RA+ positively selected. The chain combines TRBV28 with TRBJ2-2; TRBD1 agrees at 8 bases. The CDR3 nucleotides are TGTGCCAGCAGTTTTTCCAGGGGGCGCTTAAGCGGGGAGCTGTTTTTT. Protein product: CASSFSRGRLSGELFF.